This section outlines one T cell receptor (beta chain) sequence together with its context. What antigen it recognizes has not been identified. Its ends do not fully match the called genes, so a read error is possible. There are 10 amino acids in the CDR3, from cysteine to phenylalanine inclusive. Only the CDR3 part of the read is kept: 30 bases, read in frame from the first base. The germline V gene yields ENHRY for CDR1 and SYGVKD for CDR2. These data originate in a study of CD8+ T cells in alopecia areata (dated by TCRdb to the late 2010s). Study-level background: The treated patients, all with moderate-to-severe alopecia areata, were enrolled in an open-label pilot trial of oral tofacitinib given at 5 to 10 mg twice daily. Tofacitinib was given for 6 to 18 months, followed by 6 months of follow-up off drug to assess delayed response and recurrence. For the treated patients, the SALT score, which quantifies what percentage of scalp surface area is affected, served as the measure of disease severity. In both human patients and the C3H/HeJ mouse model, the study applied high-throughput TCRbeta sequencing to look at T cell clonal expansion in alopecia areata. Human TCRbeta sequencing covered scalp tissue and sorted CD4+ and CD8+ peripheral blood T cells from patchy and totalis/universalis alopecia areata patients and healthy controls. Patients on tofacitinib were biopsied at baseline and after 4 and 24 weeks of treatment, and several of the patients also had a later scalp biopsy. Scalp clonality was compared across normal scalp (n=4), patchy alopecia areata scalp (n=8), and alopecia totalis/universalis scalp (n=8). The RNA source kit depended on sample type: the PAXgene miRNA kit for fixed scalp, the miRNeasy kit for PBMCs, and the RNeasy kit for mouse skin. immunoSEQ multiplex PCR using 35 Vbeta forward primers and 13 Jbeta reverse primers was used to amplify TCRbeta CDR3 regions.

Overall study outcomes, separate from this receptor: The treated cohort was small, with a single nonresponder, so links between baseline CD8+ expansion and response need larger studies. Compared with normal scalp, lesional scalp had higher clonality and more expanded CD8+ clones, particularly in alopecia totalis/universalis, a pattern that suggests antigenic drive. Unlike mouse skin, where gammadelta T cells dominate, normal human skin contains resident alphabeta T cells that get sequenced too, which complicates analysis of the scalp TCR repertoire. During tofacitinib treatment, many expanded lesional clones remained in scalp and blood, and this persistence may partly explain relapse after treatment is stopped. Tofacitinib significantly decreased scalp clonality and the number of expanded CD8+ clones among the top 100 scalp clones. Shared TCR sequences between patients were less evident than in mice, which may be partly attributable to HLA diversity in the patient population.

The sample's time point label is to be understood as: less than five weeks on oral tofacitinib. The treatment or condition label, as the study defines it: oral pan-JAK inhibitor, 5-10 mg twice daily. Lesional scalp punch biopsies and peripheral blood were collected from alopecia areata patients. PBMCs were isolated by density centrifugation and stained for CD3, CD4 and CD8, and CD4+ and CD8+ T cells were sorted on a FACSAria. Libraries came from the immunoSEQ multiplex PCR assay. RNA was extracted from all samples and reverse transcribed into cDNA, which served as template for TCR sequencing. First-strand cDNA was synthesized using SuperScript III with a 2:1 mix of oligo-dT and random hexamers. Amplification bias was assessed with a synthetic immune receptor repertoire, and residual bias was removed computationally. The original pipeline was this. Raw reads were preprocessed to remove errors, and CDR3 was defined according to IMGT conventions as the region from the conserved cysteine to phenylalanine. Clonality was computed as 1 minus the Shannon entropy, with the entropy normalized by log2 of the number of productive unique TCRs. Whether each scalp clone was CD4 or CD8 was inferred by checking scalp TCRbeta sequences against the CD4 and CD8 repertoires from sorted blood. TCRdb carries this immuneACCESS record with in-frame sequences only. Its versions omit some clonotypes, under half of them owing to an unresolved V gene in the studies checked, with the rest unexplained. V and J calls and clone size come straight from that table; D and trimming were deduced from the DNA. For this sample the table gives about 74,000 clones, of which 29% were detected only once. Clones ranked in the top ten supply under 15% of the sample.

Specimen: CD8+ T cells sorted from blood, collected at week 4, from a patient treated with tofacitinib. The V gene is TRBV10-3 and the J gene is TRBJ2-2; the D gene identity is not certain. The clonotype comes from a human donor with alopecia areata. Here is the DNA: TGCGCCACTATCAACGGGGAGCTGTTTTTT. This sequence encodes CATINGELFF.